The clone carrying this T cell receptor (beta chain) has only a few counts. This CDR3 comprises 14 residues. V was clipped by 6 bases and J by 5 bases; unmatched bases: 6. Germline V gene sequence: CDR1 SNHLY, CDR2 FYNNEI. The data were obtained in a study of blood T cell repertoires in COVID-19. The overall study: Italy, Spain and the United States were the sources of the convalescent and acute COVID-19 samples. The cDNA or gDNA used as material had been derived from T cells, B-cell-depleted T cells, or PBMCs.

Only in-frame clones appear in the TCRdb table, and some are missing; sequencing was by immunoSEQ multiplex PCR. The sample lists 90,000 to 130,000 clones; approximately 84% were seen once. The chain has TRBV2 and TRBJ1-1, with 10 bases that match TRBD1. Sample: peripheral blood. This TCR was recovered from a man aged 40-49 years with acute or convalescent COVID-19. The CDR3 nucleotides are TGTGCCAGCAGCGACAGGGGGCGGAGGACTGAAGCTTTCTTT. Translation gives CASSDRGRRTEAFF.